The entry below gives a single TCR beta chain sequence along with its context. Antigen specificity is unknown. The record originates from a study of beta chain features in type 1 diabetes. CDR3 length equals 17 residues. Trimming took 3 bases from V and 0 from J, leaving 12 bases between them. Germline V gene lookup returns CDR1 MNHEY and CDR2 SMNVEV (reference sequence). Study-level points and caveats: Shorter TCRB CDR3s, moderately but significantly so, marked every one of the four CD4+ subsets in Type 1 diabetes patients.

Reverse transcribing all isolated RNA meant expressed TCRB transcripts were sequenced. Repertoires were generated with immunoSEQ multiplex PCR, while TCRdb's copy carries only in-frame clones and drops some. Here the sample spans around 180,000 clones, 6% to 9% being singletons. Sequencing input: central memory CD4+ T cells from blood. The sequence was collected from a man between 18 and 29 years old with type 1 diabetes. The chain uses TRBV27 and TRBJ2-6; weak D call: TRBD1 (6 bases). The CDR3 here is CASSLTGLSSGANVLTF. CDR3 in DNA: TGTGCCAGCAGTTTGACAGGCCTGTCCTCTGGGGCCAACGTCCTGACTTTC.